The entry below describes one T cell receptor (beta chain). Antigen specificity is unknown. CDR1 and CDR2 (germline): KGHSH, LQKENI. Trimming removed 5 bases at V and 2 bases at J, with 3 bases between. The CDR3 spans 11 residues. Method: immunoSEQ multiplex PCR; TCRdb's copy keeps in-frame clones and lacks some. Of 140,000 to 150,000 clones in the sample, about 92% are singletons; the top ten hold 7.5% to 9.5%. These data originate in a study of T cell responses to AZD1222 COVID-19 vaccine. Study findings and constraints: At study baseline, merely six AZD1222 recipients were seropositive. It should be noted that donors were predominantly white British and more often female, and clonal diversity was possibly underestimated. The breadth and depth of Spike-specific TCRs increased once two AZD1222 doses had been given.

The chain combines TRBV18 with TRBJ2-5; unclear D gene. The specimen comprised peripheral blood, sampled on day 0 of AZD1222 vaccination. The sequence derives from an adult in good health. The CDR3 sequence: CASSTQETQYF. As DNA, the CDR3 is TGTGCCAGCTCAACGCAAGAGACCCAGTACTTC.